What follows are 19 T cell receptor beta chains derived from one specimen sequenced in a study of Ad26.COV2.S vaccination and SARS-CoV-2 variants. Indicated treatment: 15 to 20 received Ad26.COV2.S at low or high dose, single or two shots; 5 received placebo; per-sample allocation not given. Vaccine and placebo recipients were sampled on day 63 after the first injection. The method was immunoSEQ multiplex PCR; TCRdb's version includes in-frame clones alone and lacks a portion of them. Of 300,000 to 400,000 clones in the sample, around 83% were seen once. The material sequenced was peripheral blood, taken in a trial of Ad26.COV2.S vaccine versus placebo. Receptors were obtained from a person aged 18 to 59 who received the Ad26.COV2.S COVID-19 vaccine or a placebo.

The rearrangement links TRBV12-2 to TRBJ1-5; the table's D call, TRBD1, has no DNA check behind it. TRBV12-2 is termed a pseudogene. The CDR3 contains 10 residues. The CDR3 sequence: CATQGQPQHF. The DNA for the CDR3 is TGTGCAACGCAGGGTCAGCCCCAGCATTTT.

The chain recombines TRBV11-3 with TRBJ2-3, with D maybe TRBD2 (7 bases). This CDR3 is 16 amino acids long. V lost 4 bases and J 1 base, leaving 15 bases between the germline ends. Germline V gene lookup returns CDR1 SGHNT and CDR2 YENEEA. The DNA for the CDR3 is TGTGCCAGCAGCTCGGGGGCGGGGGCCCGCACAGATACGCAGTATTTT. Its protein product is CASSSGAGARTDTQYF.

The CDR3 loop is CASSSRGQGTSNQPQHF. The CDR3 nucleotides are TGTGCCAGCAGCTCTCGCGGACAGGGGACCAGCAATCAGCCCCAGCATTTT. J is TRBJ1-5 and V is TRBV5-6, with 9 nucleotides matching TRBD1. CDR3 length: 17 amino acids. V trimming: 3 bases; J trimming: 1 base; junction bases outside the gene matches: 8. Germline lookup yields CDR1 SGHDT and CDR2 YYEEEE.

CDR3 bases: TGTGCCAGCAGCACCCCGCTAGCCAACTATGGCTACACCTTC. Amino acids: CASSTPLANYGYTF. The V call is TRBV7-2, the J call TRBJ1-2; D ambiguous. In germline, CDR1 is SGHTA, CDR2 FQGNSA. This CDR3 is 14 amino acids long. V dropped 5 bases and J dropped 2 bases, with 12 bases sitting between them.

The CDR3 spells CASSWGSGAIYYNEQFF. In nucleotides, the CDR3 is TGCGCCAGCAGCTGGGGTAGCGGGGCCATTTACTACAATGAGCAGTTCTTC. The V call is TRBV5-1, the J call TRBJ2-1, with 8 bases fitting TRBD2. CDR3 length: 17 residues. The germline gives CDR1 SGHRS, CDR2 YFSETQ. V was pared by 3 bases and J by 3 bases, with 11 bases of the junction left unmatched.

The chain carries TRBV30 and TRBJ2-5, with D possibly being TRBD1 (6 bases). CDR1 GTSNPN and CDR2 SVGIG come from the germline V gene (reference sequence). This CDR3 region has 16 residues. Trimming cost V 4 bases and J 5 bases, with 23 bases left between them. The CDR3 region is CAWTPRKGERWETQYF. The CDR3 coding sequence is TGTGCCTGGACCCCACGTAAGGGGGAGAGGTGGGAGACCCAGTACTTC. The full variable domain, completed using reference TRBV30 and TRBJ2-5, is SQTIHQWPATLVQPVGSPLSLECTVEGTSNPNLYWYRQAAGRGLQLLFYSVGIGQISSEVPQNLSASRPQDRQFILSSKKLLLSDSGFYLCAWTPRKGERWETQYFGPGTRLLVL.

The chain links TRBV2 to TRBJ1-3; D remains unclear. The CDR3 spans 15 residues. Deletions cut 0 bases from V and 0 bases from J, with 6 bases between. CDR1 and CDR2 (germline): SNHLY, FYNNEI. The CDR3 loop reads CASSEAPGSGNTIYF. The CDR3 DNA follows: TGTGCCAGCAGTGAAGCGCCCGGCTCTGGAAACACCATATATTTT.

This sequence joins TRBV19 and TRBJ1-6; 8 bases fit TRBD1. Looked up from germline, CDR1 is LNHDA and CDR2 is SQIVND (reference sequence). The V and J ends lost 6 bases and 5 bases, in that order; junction bases with no gene match: 6. The CDR3 runs to 15 residues. DNA for the CDR3: TGTGCCAGTAGAATTCCGGACAGGGATAATTCACCCCTCCACTTT. This encodes CASRIPDRDNSPLHF. Looking up the rest from reference TRBV19 and TRBJ1-6 gives the full variable domain: DGGITQSPKYLFRKEGQNVTLSCEQNLNHDAMYWYRQDPGQGLRLIYYSQIVNDFQKGDIAEGYSVSREKKESFPLTVTSAQKNPTAFYLCASRIPDRDNSPLHFGNGTRLTVT.

This clone showed up just a few times. This chain uses TRBV9 with TRBJ2-5; 7 bases fit TRBD2. Germline V CDR1 and CDR2: SGDLS, YYNGEE. There are 15 residues in the CDR3. The J segment lost 5 bases and the V segment lost 3 bases, leaving 10 bases of the junction unmatched. CDR3: CASSARGSYMETQYF. CDR3 nucleotide sequence: TGTGCCAGCAGCGCGCGGGGGAGCTATATGGAGACCCAGTACTTC. The entire variable domain, with the rest obtained from reference TRBV9 and TRBJ2-5, is as follows: DSGVTQTPKHLITATGQRVTLRCSPRSGDLSVYWYQQSLDQGLQFLIQYYNGEERAKGNILERFSAQQFPDLHSELNLSSLELGDSALYFCASSARGSYMETQYFGPGTRLLVL.

This rearrangement joins TRBV5-1 to TRBJ2-1, with TRBD2 as a possible D gene (6 bases). Trimming shortened V by 0 bases and J by 5 bases, and 9 bases separated the two germline ends. The CDR3 has 14 residues. Germline CDR1 reads SGHRS; CDR2 reads YFSETQ. CDR3 in amino acids: CASSLGSGDNEQFF. The CDR3 bases are TGCGCCAGCAGCTTGGGTAGCGGCGACAATGAGCAGTTCTTC.

V is TRBV25-1 and J is TRBJ1-6; D ambiguous. The CDR3 is made up of 14 amino acids. Germline V gene data show CDR1 as MGHDK and CDR2 as SYGVNS. The V gene lost 6 bases and the J gene lost 10 bases, with 16 bases spanning the gap. The CDR3 sequence: CASSPYRGASPLHF. DNA of the CDR3: TGTGCCAGCAGCCCCTATCGTGGAGCCTCACCCCTCCACTTT.

In nucleotides, the CDR3 is TGTGCCATCAGTGATTTGGAAGCCCGCAGTTACGAGCAGTACTTC. Translation: CAISDLEARSYEQYF. The chain has TRBV10-3 and TRBJ2-7; D gene ambiguous. Germline CDR1 and CDR2: ENHRY and SYGVKD. CDR3 size: 15 residues. Trimming removed 3 bases at V and 4 bases at J, with 16 bases between.

The V call is TRBV27, the J call TRBJ1-5; tentatively, D is TRBD1 (6 bases). The V gene's germline CDR1 is MNHEY and CDR2 SMNVEV (reference sequence). This CDR3 comprises 17 residues. V shed 5 bases and J shed 6 bases, with 23 bases lying between them. The CDR3 loop is CASSVRGHTKTSQPQHF. The CDR3, as DNA: TGTGCCAGCAGTGTCCGGGGACACACAAAGACCAGTCAGCCCCAGCATTTT.

This clone showed up just once. V is TRBV29-1 and J is TRBJ2-5, with D perhaps matching TRBD1 (5 bases). Germline CDR1 reads SQVTM; CDR2 reads ANQGSEA. The V end lost 7 bases, the J end lost 2 bases, and 11 bases lay between the germline ends. There are 12 residues in the CDR3. The CDR3 sequence: CSAETAQETQYF. The DNA for the CDR3 is TGCAGCGCAGAGACAGCTCAAGAGACCCAGTACTTC. Full variable domain (outside the CDR3, taken from reference TRBV29-1 and TRBJ2-5): SAVISQKPSRDICQRGTSLTIQCQVDSQVTMMFWYRQQPGQSLTLIATANQGSEATYESGFVIDKFPISRPNLTFSTLTVSNMSPEDSSIYLCSAETAQETQYFGPGTRLLVL.

The V call is TRBV2, the J call TRBJ2-5, with 9 bases that match TRBD2. Germline lookup yields CDR1 SNHLY and CDR2 FYNNEI. CDR3 length: 15 amino acids. V lost 5 bases to trimming and J lost 9 bases; unmatched junction nucleotides: 13. The CDR3: CASSPLTSSGGPQYF. The CDR3 nucleotides are TGTGCCAGCAGTCCCTTAACGAGTAGCGGGGGACCCCAGTACTTC.

The rearrangement joins TRBV27 to TRBJ1-2; the D is unclear. The germline CDR1 and CDR2 sequences are MNHEY and SMNVEV (reference sequence). Trimming pared 4 bases from V and 3 bases from J, leaving 6 bases between. This CDR3 spans 12 amino acids. The CDR3 protein is CASSSQDYGYTF. CDR3 sequence (DNA): TGTGCCAGCAGTTCCCAGGACTATGGCTACACCTTC.

This clone was seen once. The chain uses TRBV18 and TRBJ1-1; tentatively, D is TRBD1 (6 bases). With 5 bases removed from V and 1 base from J, the gap between germline ends came to 17 bases. Germline CDR1 and CDR2: KGHSH and LQKENI. The CDR3 length is 16 residues. The CDR3 coding sequence is TGTGCCAGCTCATCAGGGGCCAGGGCAGGGAACACTGAAGCTTTCTTT. It yields the protein CASSSGARAGNTEAFF.

The CDR3 spells CASSFRRAGRATGELFF. The CDR3 nucleotides read TGTGCCAGCAGTTTTCGGAGGGCAGGGAGGGCCACCGGGGAGCTGTTTTTT. This rearrangement joins TRBV27 to TRBJ2-2, with 7 bases fitting TRBD2. The CDR3 is 17 residues long. CDR1 is MNHEY and CDR2 is SMNVEV in the germline V gene (reference sequence). V trimming: 3 bases; J trimming: 4 bases; junction bases outside the gene matches: 11.

The J gene is TRBJ1-1, the V gene TRBV2; D remains ambiguous. Germline CDR1 is SNHLY and CDR2 is FYNNEI. Trimming took 4 bases from V and 7 from J, leaving 7 bases between them. The CDR3 has 11 amino acids. The CDR3 DNA reads as TGTGCCAGCAGTGGATGGCTTGAAGCTTTCTTT. Translated: CASSGWLEAFF.